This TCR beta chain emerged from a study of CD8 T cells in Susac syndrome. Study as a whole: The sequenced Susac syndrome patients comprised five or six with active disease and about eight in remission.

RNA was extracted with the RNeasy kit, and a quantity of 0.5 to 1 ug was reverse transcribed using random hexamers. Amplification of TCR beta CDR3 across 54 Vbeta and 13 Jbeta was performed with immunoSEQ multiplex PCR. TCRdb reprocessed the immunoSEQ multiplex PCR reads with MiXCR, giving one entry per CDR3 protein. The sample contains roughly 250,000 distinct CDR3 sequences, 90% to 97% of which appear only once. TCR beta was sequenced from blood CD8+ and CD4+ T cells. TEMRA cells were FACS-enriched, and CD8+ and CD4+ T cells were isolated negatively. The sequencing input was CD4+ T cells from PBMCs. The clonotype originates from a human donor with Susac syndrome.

CDR3 sequence reads: CASTTPGQPQHF. In nucleotides, the CDR3 is TGTGCCAGCACCACCCCCGGTCAGCCCCAGCATTTT. The chain uses TRBV7-2 and TRBJ1-5; D unresolved. The CDR3 consists of 12 residues. The ends were cut back, 7 bases at V and 6 bases at J, with 10 bases in the middle. Germline loops: CDR1 SGHTA, CDR2 FQGNSA.